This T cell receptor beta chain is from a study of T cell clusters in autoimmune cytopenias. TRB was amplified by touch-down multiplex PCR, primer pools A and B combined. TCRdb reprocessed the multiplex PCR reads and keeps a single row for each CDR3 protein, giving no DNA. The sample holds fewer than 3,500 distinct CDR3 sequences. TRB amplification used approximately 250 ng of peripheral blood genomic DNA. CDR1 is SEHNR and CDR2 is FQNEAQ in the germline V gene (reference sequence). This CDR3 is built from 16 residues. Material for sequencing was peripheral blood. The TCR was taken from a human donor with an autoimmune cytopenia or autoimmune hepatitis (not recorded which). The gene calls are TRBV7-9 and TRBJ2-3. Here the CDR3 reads CASSPKVGQGTDTQYF.